The TCR beta chain under discussion was sequenced for a study of T cell clonality in common variable immunodeficiency. Heparinized whole blood, roughly 5 to 8 ml, came from each donor. Germline-derived CDR1 and CDR2 are DFQATT and SNEGSKA (reference sequence). CDR3 length: 14 amino acids. The V gene end was trimmed by 6 bases and the J gene end by 7 bases; junction bases not matched to a gene: 8. This clone was counted at least ten times. Its matching antigen is unknown. The read falls 3 residues short of the CDR3 end, and the missing part is taken from the germline J gene. Distinct nucleotide sequences in the sample also encode this CDR3. Clones were sequenced by immunoSEQ multiplex PCR, and TCRdb holds only the in-frame ones, with some missing. The table lists about 64,000 clones, with no singletons. Study-level points and caveats: Authors noted CVID clonality's cause needs subpopulation repertoire sequencing. CVID subjects shared fewer TCRbeta clones than healthy controls did.

This receptor was obtained from a person between 18 and 69 years old in good health. Specimen: peripheral blood mononuclear cells. V is TRBV20-1 and J is TRBJ2-2, with 10 bases fitting TRBD2. The CDR3: CSAQGLAYGGELFF. Incomplete CDR3 DNA: TGCAGTGCACAGGGACTAGCGTACGGCGGGGAG.